The T cell receptor beta chain described here comes from a study of T cell responses to AZD1222 COVID-19 vaccine. Assay: immunoSEQ multiplex PCR; the TCRdb copy retains only in-frame clones and omits some. This table holds roughly 120,000 clones, approximately 85% found once. Germline loops: CDR1 SGDLS, CDR2 YYNGEE. The CDR3 extends over 14 amino acids. V lost 4 bases and J 4 bases, leaving 13 bases between the germline ends. The V and J genes are TRBV9 and TRBJ2-3; D gene unclear. The receptor's source is an adult who received the AZD1222 COVID-19 vaccine. Sequenced here: peripheral blood, sampled 28 days after the second AZD1222 dose. In DNA form, the CDR3 reads TGTGCCAGCAGCACGCCCCCCACCCCAGATACGCAGTATTTT. Encoded protein: CASSTPPTPDTQYF.